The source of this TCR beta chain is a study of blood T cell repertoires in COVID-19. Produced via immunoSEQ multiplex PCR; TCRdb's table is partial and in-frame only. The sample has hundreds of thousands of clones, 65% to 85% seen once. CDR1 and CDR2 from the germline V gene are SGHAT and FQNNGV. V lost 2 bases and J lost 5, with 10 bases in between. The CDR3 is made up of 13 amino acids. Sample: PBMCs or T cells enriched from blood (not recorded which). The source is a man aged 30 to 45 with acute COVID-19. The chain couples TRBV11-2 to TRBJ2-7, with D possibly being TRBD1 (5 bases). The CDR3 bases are TGTGCCAGCAGCTTAATAGGACAAAACGAGCAGTACTTC. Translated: CASSLIGQNEQYF.